This TCR beta chain was profiled in a study of molecular identifiers for immune sequencing clone quantification. The study's findings and limits: The study found clones above 20 RNA copies held over 99% of effector molecules and under 1% in naive cells.

Germline V gene sequence: CDR1 MNHEY, CDR2 SVGEGT. This CDR3 is built from 15 residues. The V gene lost 0 bases and the J gene lost 5 bases, with 13 bases spanning the gap. To note about this clonotype: Its antigen is currently unknown. Possible read error: a much larger clone is one base away.

With listed TCR primers and previously described methods, bulk TCR libraries were prepared. Each CDR3 protein is one row after TCRdb ran MiXCR on the PCR reads. The data hold some 580,000 distinct CDR3 sequences, with around 25% observed a single time. Sequenced material: naive CD8+ T cells from blood, with Jurkat cell RNA spiked in. Subset defined: FACS-sorted CD8+CD4-CCR7+CD45RA+ naive T cells. This TCR was recovered from a human donor in good health. Some libraries in this study had Jurkat cell RNA spiked in. The rearrangement links TRBV6-2 or TRBV6-3 to TRBJ2-5, with no clear D. Here the CDR3 reads CASSYSYGVDETQYF. DNA for the CDR3: TGTGCCAGCAGTTACTCGTATGGCGTGGACGAGACCCAGTACTTC.